This T cell receptor beta chain was documented in a study of blood T cell repertoires in COVID-19. For the study at large: Samples came from the United States, Italy and Spain, spanning acute and convalescent COVID-19. PBMCs, B-cell-depleted T cells, or T cells provided the cDNA or gDNA that made up the material.

In the authors' workflow: Nucleated cell number was recorded as an estimate derived from reference gene primer amplification. Some clones are missing from TCRdb's copy, which holds only in-frame ones; the method was immunoSEQ multiplex PCR. V, J and clone size are taken as reported in that table, and D and trimming were inferred from the DNA itself. The table lists over 65,000 clones, 80% to 95% of them singletons, with around 7% in the top ten. Germline V gene sequence: CDR1 LNHNV, CDR2 YYDKDF (reference sequence). V lost 0 bases, J lost 3 bases, and 15 bases lay in between. The CDR3 spans 16 residues.

Sequencing input: peripheral blood. The chain couples TRBV15 to TRBJ2-7, with D possibly being TRBD2 (6 bases). The receptor's source is a human donor in a cohort sampled during active COVID-19. The CDR3 sequence is CATSRDPPGAYYEQYF. DNA for the CDR3: TGTGCCACCAGCAGAGATCCCCCGGGAGCCTACTACGAGCAGTACTTC.